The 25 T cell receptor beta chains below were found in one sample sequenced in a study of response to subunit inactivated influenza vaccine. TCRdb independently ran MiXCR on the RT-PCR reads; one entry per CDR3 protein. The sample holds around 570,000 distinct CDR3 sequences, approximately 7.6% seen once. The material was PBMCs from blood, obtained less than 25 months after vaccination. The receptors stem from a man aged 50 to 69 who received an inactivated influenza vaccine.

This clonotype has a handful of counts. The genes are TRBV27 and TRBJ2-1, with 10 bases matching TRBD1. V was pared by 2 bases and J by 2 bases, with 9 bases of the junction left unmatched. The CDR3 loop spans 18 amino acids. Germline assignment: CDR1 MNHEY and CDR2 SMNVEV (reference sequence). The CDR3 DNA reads TGTGCCAGCAGTTTAGAGTGGACAGGGGGGTCCACCTACAATGAGCAGTTCTTC. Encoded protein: CASSLEWTGGSTYNEQFF.

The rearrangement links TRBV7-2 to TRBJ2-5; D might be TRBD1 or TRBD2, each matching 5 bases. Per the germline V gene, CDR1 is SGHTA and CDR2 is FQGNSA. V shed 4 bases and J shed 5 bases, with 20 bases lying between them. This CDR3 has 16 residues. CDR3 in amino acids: CASSSRIWDGYETQYF. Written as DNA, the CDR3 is TGTGCCAGCAGCTCCAGAATCTGGGACGGTTACGAGACCCAGTACTTC. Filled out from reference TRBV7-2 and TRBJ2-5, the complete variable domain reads GAGVSQSPSNKVTEKGKDVELRCDPISGHTALYWYRQSLGQGLEFLIYFQGNSAPDKSGLPSDRFSAERTGGSVSTLTIQRTQQEDSAVYLCASSSRIWDGYETQYFGPGTRLLVL.

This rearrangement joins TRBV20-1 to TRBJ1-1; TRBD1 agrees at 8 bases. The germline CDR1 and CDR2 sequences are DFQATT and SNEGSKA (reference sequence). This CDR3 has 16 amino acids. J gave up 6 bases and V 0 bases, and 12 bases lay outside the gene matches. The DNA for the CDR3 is TGCAGTGCTAGAGAACCATTCGGGCAGGGGGCATCTGAAGCTTTCTTT. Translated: CSAREPFGQGASEAFF.

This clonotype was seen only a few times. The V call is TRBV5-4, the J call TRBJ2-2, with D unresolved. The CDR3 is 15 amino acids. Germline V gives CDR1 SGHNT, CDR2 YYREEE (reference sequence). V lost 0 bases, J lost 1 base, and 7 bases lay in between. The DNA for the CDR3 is TGTGCCAGCAGCTTGGTTGGCTGGAACACCGGGGAGCTGTTTTTT. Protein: CASSLVGWNTGELFF.

In DNA, the CDR3 is TGCGCCAGCAGCCAAGATCCAAAGGGGAATATTGGTGGCTACACCTTC. This encodes CASSQDPKGNIGGYTF. This chain joins TRBV4-3 and TRBJ1-2; the D gene is possibly TRBD1 (5 bases). The CDR3 is 16 amino acids. Germline CDR1 reads LGHNA; CDR2 reads YSLEER. V was cut by 0 bases and J by 7 bases, with 18 bases left in between.

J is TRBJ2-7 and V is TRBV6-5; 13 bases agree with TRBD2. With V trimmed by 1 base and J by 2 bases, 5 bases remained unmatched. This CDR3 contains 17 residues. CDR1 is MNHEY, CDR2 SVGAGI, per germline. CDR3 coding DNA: TGTGCCAGCAGTTACTTGCCTACTAGCGGGAGGGCCTACGAGCAGTACTTC. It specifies CASSYLPTSGRAYEQYF.

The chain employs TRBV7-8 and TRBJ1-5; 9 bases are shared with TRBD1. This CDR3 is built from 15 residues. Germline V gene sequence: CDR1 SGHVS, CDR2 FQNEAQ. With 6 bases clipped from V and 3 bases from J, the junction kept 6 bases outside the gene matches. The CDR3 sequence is CASSWGQGINQPQHF. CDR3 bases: TGTGCCAGCAGTTGGGGACAGGGAATCAATCAGCCCCAGCATTTT.

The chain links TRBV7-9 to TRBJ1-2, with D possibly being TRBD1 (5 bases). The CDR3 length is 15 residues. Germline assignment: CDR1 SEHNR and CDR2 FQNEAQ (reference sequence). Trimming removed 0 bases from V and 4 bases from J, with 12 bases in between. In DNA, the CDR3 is TGTGCCAGCAGCTTAGCGCAGGGACCTGGCTATGGCTACACCTTC. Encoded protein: CASSLAQGPGYGYTF.

CDR3 sequence: CATSRDRGTIQYF. As DNA, the CDR3 is TGTGCCACCAGCAGAGATAGGGGCACCATTCAGTACTTC. The rearrangement uses TRBV15 and TRBJ2-4, with D possibly TRBD1 on 5 matching bases. The V gene's germline CDR1 is LNHNV and CDR2 YYDKDF (reference sequence). V lost 0 bases and J 9 bases, leaving 9 bases between the germline ends. This CDR3 has 13 residues.

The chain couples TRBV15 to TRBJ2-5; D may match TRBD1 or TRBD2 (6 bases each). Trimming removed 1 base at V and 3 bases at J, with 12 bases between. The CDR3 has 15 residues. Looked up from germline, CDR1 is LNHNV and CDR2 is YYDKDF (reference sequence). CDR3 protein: CATSRGGREKETQYF. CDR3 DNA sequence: TGTGCCACCAGCAGAGGGGGGCGGGAAAAAGAGACCCAGTACTTC.

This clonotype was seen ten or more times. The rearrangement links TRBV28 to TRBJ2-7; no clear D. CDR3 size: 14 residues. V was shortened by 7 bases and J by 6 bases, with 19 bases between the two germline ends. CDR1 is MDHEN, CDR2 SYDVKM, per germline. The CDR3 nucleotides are TGTGCCAGCATTACATTCCGCGAACCTAGCGAGCAGTACTTC. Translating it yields CASITFREPSEQYF.

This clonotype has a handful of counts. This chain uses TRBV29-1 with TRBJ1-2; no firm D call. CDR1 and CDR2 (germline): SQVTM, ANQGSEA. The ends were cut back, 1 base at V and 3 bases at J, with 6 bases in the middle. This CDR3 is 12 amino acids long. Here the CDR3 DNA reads TGCAGCGTTGAAGGACAAGACTATGGCTACACCTTC. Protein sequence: CSVEGQDYGYTF.

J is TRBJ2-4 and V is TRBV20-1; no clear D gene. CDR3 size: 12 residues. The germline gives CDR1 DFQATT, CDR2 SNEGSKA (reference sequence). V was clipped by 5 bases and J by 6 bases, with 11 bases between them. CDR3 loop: CSALKPGNIQYF. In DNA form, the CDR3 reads TGCAGTGCTCTAAAGCCAGGAAACATTCAGTACTTC.

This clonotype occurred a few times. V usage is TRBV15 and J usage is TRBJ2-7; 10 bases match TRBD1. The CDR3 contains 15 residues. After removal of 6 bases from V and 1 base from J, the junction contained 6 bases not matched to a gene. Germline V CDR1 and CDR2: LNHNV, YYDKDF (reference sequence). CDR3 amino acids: CATRGTGVRSYEQYF. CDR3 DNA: TGTGCCACCAGGGGGACAGGGGTGAGGTCCTACGAGCAGTACTTC.

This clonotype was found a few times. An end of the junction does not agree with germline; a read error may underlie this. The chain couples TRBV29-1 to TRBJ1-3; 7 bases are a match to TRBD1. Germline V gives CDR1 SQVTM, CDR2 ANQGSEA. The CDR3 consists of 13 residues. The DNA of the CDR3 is TGCAGCGTTGAAGATAATATGTCCGGTGACAGGGATTTT. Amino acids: CSVEDNMSGDRDF.

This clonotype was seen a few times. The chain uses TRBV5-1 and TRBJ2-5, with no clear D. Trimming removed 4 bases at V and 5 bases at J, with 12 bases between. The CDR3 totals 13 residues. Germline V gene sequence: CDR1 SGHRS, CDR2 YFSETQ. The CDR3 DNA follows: TGCGCCAGCAGCATGGACCTAAGGGAGACCCAGTACTTC. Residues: CASSMDLRETQYF.

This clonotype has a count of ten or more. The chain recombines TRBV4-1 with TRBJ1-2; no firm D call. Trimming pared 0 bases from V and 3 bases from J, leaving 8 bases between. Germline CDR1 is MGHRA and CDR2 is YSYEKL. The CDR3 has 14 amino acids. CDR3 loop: CASSQDLAYYGYTF. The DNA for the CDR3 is TGCGCCAGCAGCCAAGATTTGGCCTACTATGGCTACACCTTC.

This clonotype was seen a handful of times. The CDR3 loop is CASSPPPRGGYTDTQYF. As DNA, the CDR3 is TGTGCCAGCTCACCACCGCCCCGCGGGGGCTACACAGATACGCAGTATTTT. The rearrangement uses TRBV18 and TRBJ2-3; perhaps TRBD2 as D (7 bases). Trimming cost V 0 bases and J 2 bases, with 15 bases left between them. Germline values: CDR1 KGHSH, CDR2 LQKENI. This CDR3 has 17 residues.

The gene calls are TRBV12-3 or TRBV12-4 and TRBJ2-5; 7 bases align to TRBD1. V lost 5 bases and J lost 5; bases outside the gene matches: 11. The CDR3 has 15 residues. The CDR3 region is CASSHEGGVGETQYF. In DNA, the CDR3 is TGTGCCAGCAGTCACGAAGGGGGCGTCGGGGAGACCCAGTACTTC.

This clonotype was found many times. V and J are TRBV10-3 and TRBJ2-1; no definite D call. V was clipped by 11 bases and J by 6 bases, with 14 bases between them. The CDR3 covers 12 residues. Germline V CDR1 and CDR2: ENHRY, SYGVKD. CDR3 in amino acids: CAATFDGNEQFF. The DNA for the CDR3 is TGTGCCGCCACCTTCGACGGCAATGAGCAGTTCTTC.

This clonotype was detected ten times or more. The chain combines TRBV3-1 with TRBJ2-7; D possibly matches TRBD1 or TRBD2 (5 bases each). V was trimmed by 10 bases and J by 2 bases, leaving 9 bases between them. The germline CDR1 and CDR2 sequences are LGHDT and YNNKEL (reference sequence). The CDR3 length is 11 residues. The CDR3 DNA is TGTGCCACCAAGGGACCCTACGAGCAGTACTTC. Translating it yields CATKGPYEQYF.

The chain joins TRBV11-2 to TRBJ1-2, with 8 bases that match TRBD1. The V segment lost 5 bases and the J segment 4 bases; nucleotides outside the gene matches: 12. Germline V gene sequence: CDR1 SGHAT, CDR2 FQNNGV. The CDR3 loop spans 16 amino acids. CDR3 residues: CASSPAQGALPYGYTF. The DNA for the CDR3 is TGTGCCAGCAGCCCAGCGCAGGGGGCGCTTCCCTATGGCTACACCTTC.

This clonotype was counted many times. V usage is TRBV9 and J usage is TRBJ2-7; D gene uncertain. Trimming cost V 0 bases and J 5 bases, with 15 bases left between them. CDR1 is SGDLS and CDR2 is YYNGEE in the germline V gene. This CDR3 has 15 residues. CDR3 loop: CASSVGVLPVDEQYF. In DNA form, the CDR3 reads TGTGCCAGCAGCGTAGGAGTACTGCCCGTCGACGAGCAGTACTTC.

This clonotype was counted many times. The DNA of the CDR3 is TGCGCCAGCAGTCACGGACAGCGGACTTACGAGCAGTACTTC. Amino acid sequence: CASSHGQRTYEQYF. The J gene is TRBJ2-7, the V gene TRBV5-1; D is perhaps TRBD1 (6 bases). The germline gives CDR1 SGHRS, CDR2 YFSETQ. V gave up 5 bases and J gave up 4 bases, with 16 bases separating them. This CDR3 is 14 amino acids long.

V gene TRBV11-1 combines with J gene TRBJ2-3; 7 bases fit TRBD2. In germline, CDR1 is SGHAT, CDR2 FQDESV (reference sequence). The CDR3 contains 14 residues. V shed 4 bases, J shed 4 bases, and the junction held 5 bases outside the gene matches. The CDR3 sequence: CASSYSGSADTQYF. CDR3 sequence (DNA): TGTGCCAGCAGCTATAGCGGGTCTGCAGATACGCAGTATTTT.